A selection of T cell receptor beta chains follows, all from one sample in a study of blood T cells in healthy people across ages. In TCRdb, the 5' RACE reads were re-called with MiXCR into one record per CDR3 protein. This table has about 640,000 distinct CDR3 sequences, 45% to 65% appearing once. The sequencing sample was made of blood. The receptor source for this set is a man between 60 and 75 years old in good health. Each CDR3 is given with its conserved first and last residue. The D gene is left open where the match is weak. Part of the rows lack a size; the others show once, few, many or a class for expanded clones.

CDR3aa	CDR3nt	d_gene	abundance	v_gene	j_gene
CASSLGVLYNSSLHF	TGTGCCAGCAGTTTAGGGGTGCTTTATAATTCATCCCTCCACTTT	.	.	TRBV12-3/TRBV12-4	TRBJ1-6
CAIRPGHDGNTIYF	TGTGCCATCAGACCGGGACACGACGGAAACACCATATATTTT	.	.	TRBV10-3	TRBJ1-3
CASSAGDRGLEQYF	TGTGCCAGCAGTGCTGGGGACAGGGGGCTAGAGCAGTACTTC	TRBD1	many	TRBV2	TRBJ2-7
CASGRDSSGTEAFF	TGCGCCAGCGGCAGGGACAGCTCGGGAACTGAAGCTTTCTTT	TRBD1	.	TRBV5-1	TRBJ1-1
CASSQDLGQGGNTGELFF	TGTGCCAGCAGCCAAGATCTAGGACAGGGGGGGAACACCGGGGAGCTGTTTTTT	TRBD1	.	TRBV4-2	TRBJ2-2
CASSQDWGPRETQYF	TGTGCCAGCAGCCAAGACTGGGGTCCCCGAGAGACCCAGTACTTC	.	.	TRBV12-3/TRBV12-4	TRBJ2-5
CASSEGDLAKNIQYF	TGCGCCAGCAGCGAGGGGGACCTAGCCAAAAACATTCAGTACTTC	.	once	TRBV5-1	TRBJ2-4
CATSHRVTGELFF	TGTGCCACCAGCCACCGGGTTACCGGGGAGCTGTTTTTT	.	.	TRBV15	TRBJ2-2
CASRGQSEQFF	TGTGCCAGCAGAGGACAGTCGGAGCAGTTCTTC	.	.	TRBV12-3/TRBV12-4	TRBJ2-1
CASRIMSGSLETQYF	TGTGCCAGCAGGATTATGTCCGGTTCGCTAGAGACCCAGTACTTC	.	.	TRBV27	TRBJ2-5
CASSLLGTGGASNEQFF	TGTGCCAGCAGCTTACTCGGGACAGGGGGCGCCTCCAATGAGCAGTTCTTC	TRBD1	.	TRBV7-7	TRBJ2-1
CSVVGTDSYEQYF	TGCAGCGTTGTTGGGACGGACTCCTACGAGCAGTACTTC	.	.	TRBV29-1	TRBJ2-7
CASSLASGGANEQFF	TGTGCCAGCAGCTTAGCTAGCGGGGGGGCCAATGAGCAGTTCTTC	TRBD2	.	TRBV7-2	TRBJ2-1
CASSYLGQGARYEQYF	TGTGCCAGCAGTTACCTCGGACAGGGGGCGCGGTACGAGCAGTACTTC	TRBD1	.	TRBV6-5	TRBJ2-7
CASSFAGGYQETQYF	TGTGCCAGCAGCTTCGCCGGCGGCTACCAAGAGACCCAGTACTTC	.	.	TRBV7-2	TRBJ2-5
CASSQGYGIGTDTQYF	TGCGCCAGCAGCCAAGGCTACGGGATCGGCACAGATACGCAGTATTTT	.	.	TRBV4-1	TRBJ2-3
CSANPSGGRGTQYF	TGCAGTGCCAACCCATCAGGGGGGAGAGGGACCCAGTACTTC	.	few	TRBV20-1	TRBJ2-5
CAISLGQGGRDGYTF	TGTGCCATCAGCCTCGGACAGGGCGGACGCGATGGCTACACCTTC	TRBD1	.	TRBV10-3	TRBJ1-2
CSVVTLYGGAGNIQYF	TGCAGCGTTGTGACCCTTTACGGGGGGGCAGGAAACATTCAGTACTTC	TRBD2	few	TRBV29-1	TRBJ2-4
CSVSQAGTGSYEQYF	TGCAGCGTCTCCCAGGCCGGGACAGGGAGCTACGAGCAGTACTTC	TRBD1	.	TRBV29-1	TRBJ2-7
CASSQGQGVEKLFF	TGTGCCAGCAGCCAAGGGCAGGGGGTCGAAAAACTGTTTTTT	TRBD1	few	TRBV4-2	TRBJ1-4
CASSRVESYEQYF	TGTGCCAGCAGCAGAGTCGAGTCCTACGAGCAGTACTTC	.	.	TRBV11-2	TRBJ2-7
CASSQGPGQGRNTEAFF	TGCGCCAGCAGCCAAGGTCCGGGACAGGGGAGGAATACTGAAGCTTTCTTT	TRBD1	.	TRBV4-1	TRBJ1-1
CASSQELAGGYEQYF	TGTGCCAGCAGCCAAGAGCTAGCGGGGGGCTACGAGCAGTACTTC	TRBD2	.	TRBV3-1	TRBJ2-7
CSARVQPGGETQYF	TGCAGTGCTAGAGTTCAACCCGGCGGGGAGACCCAGTACTTC	.	.	TRBV20-1	TRBJ2-5
CASSSSGTGKNIQYF	TGTGCCAGCAGTTCCTCCGGGACAGGGAAAAACATTCAGTACTTC	TRBD1	.	TRBV28	TRBJ2-4
CASSIGGERKTQYF	TGTGCCAGCTCGATAGGAGGGGAGCGGAAGACCCAGTACTTC	.	.	TRBV18	TRBJ2-5
CASKPRGAPFRNEQFF	TGTGCCAGCAAGCCTCGGGGGGCCCCTTTCCGTAATGAGCAGTTCTTC	.	.	TRBV27	TRBJ2-1
CASSDGGDYGYTF	TGTGCCAGCAGTGACGGTGGTGACTATGGCTACACCTTC	.	.	TRBV2	TRBJ1-2
CAGSQGLNYGYTF	TGTGCCGGCAGCCAAGGCCTTAACTATGGCTACACCTTC	.	.	TRBV12-3/TRBV12-4	TRBJ1-2
CASTRTGSYNEQFF	TGTGCCAGCACGAGGACAGGGTCCTACAATGAGCAGTTCTTC	TRBD1	.	TRBV2	TRBJ2-1
CASSLVVGRDPEAFF	TGCGCCAGCAGCTTGGTGGTTGGCAGGGACCCTGAAGCTTTCTTT	.	.	TRBV5-1	TRBJ1-1
CSARDPAGKVHEQYF	TGCAGTGCTAGAGATCCGGCAGGGAAGGTCCACGAGCAGTACTTC	.	.	TRBV20-1	TRBJ2-7
CASSYNSGGQETQYF	TGTGCCAGCAGTTATAACTCGGGGGGGCAAGAGACCCAGTACTTC	TRBD2	few	TRBV6-6	TRBJ2-5
CASSLGASGGKVQFF	TGTGCCAGCAGCTTAGGGGCTAGCGGGGGCAAGGTGCAGTTCTTC	TRBD2	few	TRBV7-2	TRBJ2-1
CASDDPRGYEQYF	TGTGCCAGCGATGATCCCAGGGGGTACGAGCAGTACTTC	TRBD1	.	TRBV6-6	TRBJ2-7
CASGGGRGADTQYF	TGTGCCAGCGGGGGCGGGAGGGGGGCAGATACGCAGTATTTT	TRBD2	.	TRBV6-5	TRBJ2-3
CSVPTTSGGYNEQFF	TGCAGCGTTCCCACGACTAGCGGGGGCTACAATGAGCAGTTCTTC	TRBD2	.	TRBV29-1	TRBJ2-1
CAISSDRGGRFGYTF	TGTGCCATCAGCTCAGACAGGGGAGGACGATTCGGCTACACCTTC	TRBD1	.	TRBV10-3	TRBJ1-2
CASSLHGRGEKLLF	TGTGCCAGCAGTTTACACGGGAGGGGTGAAAAACTGCTTTTT	.	.	TRBV28	TRBJ1-4
CASSEAQGHDEQFF	TGCGCCAGCAGTGAGGCCCAAGGACATGATGAGCAGTTCTTC	.	.	TRBV10-1	TRBJ2-1
CASSRNRGPEKLFF	TGTGCCAGCAGCCGTAACAGGGGGCCGGAAAAACTGTTTTTT	TRBD1	few	TRBV28	TRBJ1-4
CASSLEIRGTDIQYF	TGCGCCAGCAGCTTGGAAATCCGGGGTACGGACATTCAGTACTTC	.	.	TRBV5-1	TRBJ2-4
CASSFRGLSRNEQFF	TGTGCCAGCAGTTTCAGGGGACTCTCCCGAAATGAGCAGTTCTTC	.	.	TRBV6-2/TRBV6-3	TRBJ2-1
CAGSLGYYGYTF	TGTGCCGGCAGCTTGGGATACTATGGCTACACCTTC	.	.	TRBV5-5	TRBJ1-2
CSASKSVYEQYF	TGCAGTGCTAGTAAGTCTGTCTACGAGCAGTACTTC	.	.	TRBV20-1	TRBJ2-7
CSAVGQGDSPLHF	TGCAGTGCTGTTGGACAGGGGGATTCACCCCTCCACTTT	TRBD1	.	TRBV20-1	TRBJ1-6
CASSKAGTEPYQETQYF	TGTGCCAGCAGCAAAGCAGGAACAGAACCTTACCAAGAGACCCAGTACTTC	.	.	TRBV21-1	TRBJ2-5
CASSQNQGDTQYF	TGCGCCAGCAGCCAAAACCAGGGGGATACGCAGTATTTT	.	.	TRBV4-1	TRBJ2-3
CAISEHTEAFF	TGTGCCATCAGTGAGCACACTGAAGCTTTCTTT	.	many	TRBV10-3	TRBJ1-1
CATSRDWDSHTGELFF	TGTGCCACCAGCAGGGACTGGGACAGCCACACCGGGGAGCTGTTTTTT	TRBD1	.	TRBV15	TRBJ2-2
CSARAPRDTLYEQYF	TGCAGTGCTAGAGCCCCACGGGACACCCTCTACGAGCAGTACTTC	.	few	TRBV20-1	TRBJ2-7
CASSLDTGTEQYF	TGTGCCAGCAGCTTGGATACAGGGACGGAGCAGTACTTC	.	few	TRBV5-4	TRBJ2-7
CASSERKQGSKTQYF	TGTGCCAGCAGTGAAAGGAAACAGGGCTCGAAGACCCAGTACTTC	.	few	TRBV2	TRBJ2-5
CASSPAGGEDTQYF	TGTGCCAGCAGTCCCGCGGGGGGGGAAGATACGCAGTATTTT	TRBD2	.	TRBV28	TRBJ2-3
CASSEQGLLQETQYF	TGTGCCAGCAGTGAACAGGGGTTACTCCAAGAGACCCAGTACTTC	.	.	TRBV6-1	TRBJ2-5
CSARDLSLPLGEQFF	TGCAGTGCTAGAGATTTATCTTTACCCCTAGGTGAGCAGTTCTTC	.	few	TRBV20-1	TRBJ2-1
CASSGPSDSYNEQYF	TGTGCCAGCAGCGGCCCTAGCGACTCCTACAATGAGCAGTACTTC	.	.	TRBV9	TRBJ2-7
CASSETGAGTGELFF	TGTGCCAGCAGTGAGACGGGGGCGGGGACCGGGGAGCTGTTTTTT	.	.	TRBV2	TRBJ2-2